The 15 T cell receptor beta chains given below trace back to one sample, sequenced in a study of blood T cell repertoires in COVID-19. Profiled with immunoSEQ multiplex PCR; TCRdb holds only in-frame clones, not every one. The sample contains around 100,000 clones, 70% to 85% of which appear only once. The specimen was peripheral blood. The receptors shown here come from a woman aged 60-75 years with acute or convalescent COVID-19.

This clone was observed a handful of times. J is TRBJ1-4 and V is TRBV27; the D gene is possibly TRBD1 (6 bases). CDR3 length equals 16 residues. CDR1 is MNHEY and CDR2 is SMNVEV in the germline V gene (reference sequence). The V gene lost 5 bases and the J gene lost 7 bases, with 20 bases spanning the gap. For the CDR3, the DNA is TGTGCCAGCAGTCCCCCGGGGAGGGGGGGGAGTGAAAAACTGTTTTTT. This sequence encodes CASSPPGRGGSEKLFF.

This chain joins TRBV5-4 and TRBJ1-5; D ambiguous. The CDR3 length is 17 residues. The germline V gene encodes CDR1 SGHNT and CDR2 YYREEE (reference sequence). Trimming left V 1 base short and J 4 bases short, with 18 bases between. CDR3 nucleotide sequence: TGTGCCAGCAGCTTGTCTCCGGGAAACCGGGTTAATCAGCCCCAGCATTTT. Translated: CASSLSPGNRVNQPQHF.

This clone was detected only once. V is TRBV11-2 and J is TRBJ1-6; 12 bases align to TRBD1. J lost 9 bases, V lost 5 bases, and 14 bases had no gene match. CDR1 is SGHAT and CDR2 is FQNNGV in the germline V gene. The CDR3 has 18 residues. The CDR3 here is CASSKTGTGGASGSPLHF. CDR3 DNA sequence: TGTGCCAGCAGCAAAACCGGGACAGGGGGCGCCAGTGGTTCACCCCTCCACTTT.

The chain carries TRBV24-1 and TRBJ1-3; D not resolved. Per the germline V gene, CDR1 is KGHDR and CDR2 is SFDVKD. V shed 5 bases and J shed 1 base, with 5 bases lying between them. The CDR3 totals 13 residues. CDR3 amino acids: CATSGTSGNTIYF. CDR3 bases: TGTGCCACCAGTGGGACTTCTGGAAACACCATATATTTT.

CDR3 amino acids: CASSLRVGLGQGNGYTF. The CDR3 region has the DNA TGTGCCAGCAGCTTACGAGTTGGCTTGGGACAGGGTAATGGCTACACCTTC. The genes are TRBV11-3 and TRBJ1-2; 9 bases match TRBD1. The CDR3 contains 17 residues. Germline V gene lookup returns CDR1 SGHNT and CDR2 YENEEA. The J segment lost 6 bases and the V segment lost 2 bases, leaving 13 bases of the junction unmatched. Full variable domain (outside the CDR3, taken from reference TRBV11-3 and TRBJ1-2): EAGVVQSPRYKIIEKKQPVAFWCNPISGHNTLYWYLQNLGQGPELLIRYENEEAVDDSQLPKDRFSAERLKGVDSTLKIQPAELGDSAVYLCASSLRVGLGQGNGYTFGSGTRLTVV.

The chain combines TRBV7-2 with TRBJ1-6; D is undetermined. This CDR3 has 15 residues. The germline CDR1 and CDR2 sequences are SGHTA and FQGNSA. The V and J ends lost 2 bases and 0 bases respectively, with 5 bases between them. The CDR3 DNA reads TGTGCCAGCAGCTTACCGGGCTCCTATAATTCACCCCTCCACTTT. This sequence encodes CASSLPGSYNSPLHF.

The chain employs TRBV19 and TRBJ1-1; perhaps TRBD1 as D (6 bases). V lost 7 bases, J lost 7 bases, and 7 bases lay in between. The CDR3 is made up of 10 amino acids. Germline CDR1 and CDR2: LNHDA and SQIVND (reference sequence). CDR3 nucleotides: TGTGCCAGTACCAGGGGTGAAGCTTTCTTT. Its translation is CASTRGEAFF.

The chain combines TRBV5-1 with TRBJ2-1; 8 bases are a match to TRBD2. This CDR3 has 16 residues. Germline loops: CDR1 SGHRS, CDR2 YFSETQ. V gave up 4 bases and J gave up 3 bases; unmatched junction bases: 9. The CDR3 sequence is CASSRTSRGFYNEQFF. The CDR3, as DNA: TGCGCCAGCAGCCGGACTAGCCGGGGGTTCTACAATGAGCAGTTCTTC. Full variable domain (remainder filled in from reference TRBV5-1 and TRBJ2-1): KAGVTQTPRYLIKTRGQQVTLSCSPISGHRSVSWYQQTPGQGLQFLFEYFSETQRNKGNFPGRFSGRQFSNSRSEMNVSTLELGDSALYLCASSRTSRGFYNEQFFGPGTRLTVL.

This clone came up once. The genes are TRBV7-7 and TRBJ2-5; 9 bases map to TRBD2. This CDR3 contains 18 residues. Trimming at V came to 1 base and at J to 7 bases, leaving 16 bases not matched to a gene. From germline, CDR1 is SSHAT and CDR2 FNYEAQ (reference sequence). For the CDR3, the DNA is TGTGCCAGCAGCTTAGGAGGTGGGCTAGCGGGGAGAAGAGGGACCCAGTACTTC. Protein: CASSLGGGLAGRRGTQYF.

The V gene is TRBV3-1 (or the pseudogene TRBV3-2), the J gene TRBJ1-1, with a weak D call TRBD1 (5 bases). The CDR3 sequence is 14 residues long. Trimming stripped 4 bases from V and 5 bases from J, with 14 bases between. In germline, CDR1 is LGHDT, CDR2 YNNKEL (reference sequence). CDR3 region: CASSRGGGRTEAFF. CDR3 nucleotide sequence: TGTGCCAGCAGCCGTGGGGGGGGAAGGACTGAAGCTTTCTTT.

This chain joins TRBV28 and TRBJ2-7; D unclear. V was cut by 6 bases and J by 3 bases, with 9 bases left in between. Germline lookup yields CDR1 MDHEN and CDR2 SYDVKM. CDR3 length: 12 residues. In nucleotides, the CDR3 is TGTGCCAGCAGCTTTCTAGGCTACGAGCAGTACTTC. It yields the protein CASSFLGYEQYF.

This clone came up a few times. CDR3 amino acids: CASSSFPGGQGNFGEKLFF. The CDR3 DNA follows: TGTGCCAGCAGCTCTTTCCCAGGGGGCCAGGGGAATTTTGGTGAAAAACTGTTTTTT. This chain uses TRBV7-2 with TRBJ1-4; 8 bases align to TRBD1. The germline CDR1 and CDR2 sequences are SGHTA and FQGNSA. This CDR3 is 19 amino acids long. V dropped 4 bases and J dropped 7; count of bases not matched to a gene: 20.

This chain links TRBV7-2 with TRBJ2-1; 8 positions agree with TRBD2. This CDR3 region has 16 residues. Losses at the gene ends were 1 base for V and 9 bases for J; bases not matched to a gene: 11. Per germline, CDR1 SGHTA and CDR2 FQGNSA. The chain's CDR3 is CASSLDVSGASVEQFF. Written as DNA, the CDR3 is TGTGCCAGCAGCTTAGACGTTAGCGGGGCCTCGGTTGAGCAGTTCTTC.

V and J are TRBV3-1 (or the pseudogene TRBV3-2) and TRBJ1-4; 9 nucleotides match TRBD1. The germline V gene encodes CDR1 LGHDT and CDR2 YNNKEL (reference sequence). The CDR3 covers 15 residues. Trimming at V came to 5 bases and at J to 8 bases, leaving 9 bases not matched to a gene. CDR3 in amino acids: CASSKKTGGVEKLFF. The CDR3 DNA sequence: TGTGCCAGCAGCAAAAAAACAGGGGGCGTAGAAAAACTGTTTTTT.

J is TRBJ1-5 and V is TRBV5-4; weak D call: TRBD1 (5 bases). From germline, CDR1 is SGHNT and CDR2 YYREEE (reference sequence). The CDR3 covers 14 residues. V lost 4 bases and J lost 3, with 11 bases in between. In DNA form, the CDR3 reads TGTGCCAGCAGCCCTCAGGGATCCAATCAGCCCCAGCATTTT. Protein product: CASSPQGSNQPQHF.